This TCR beta chain derives from a study of CD8 T cells in Susac syndrome. It was treatment-naive patients with stable or active relapsing-remitting disease who made up the multiple sclerosis controls. Negative isolation yielded CD4+ and CD8+ T cells, and FACS enriched TEMRA cells. V lost 5 bases to trimming and J lost 3 bases, with 14 bases between them. There are 14 residues in the CDR3. RNA amounts of roughly 0.5 to 1 ug underwent reverse transcription with random hexamers. immunoSEQ multiplex PCR amplified TCR beta CDR3 across 54 Vbeta, 13 Jbeta. TCRdb re-called the immunoSEQ multiplex PCR reads through MiXCR, storing one row per CDR3 protein. The table has under 350,000 distinct CDR3 sequences, around 90% seen once.

The chain links TRBV12-3 or TRBV12-4 to TRBJ2-7, with D perhaps matching TRBD2 (5 bases). The sequenced material came from CD4+ T cells from PBMCs. This sequence originates from a human donor with multiple sclerosis. CDR3 DNA: TGTGCCAGCAGTCGGAGCGGAGGCCTCTACGAGCAGTACTTC. This gives the protein CASSRSGGLYEQYF.